The source of this T cell receptor beta chain is a study of regulatory T cells in long-lasting Graves disease. CDR3 length: 13 residues. With V trimmed by 7 bases and J by 6 bases, 6 bases remained unmatched. The V gene's germline CDR1 is SNHLY and CDR2 FYNNEI. Time point meaning: newly diagnosed GD, antithyroid drugs for less than 3 months. RNA isolated from PBMCs was used to make the TCR library. Arm-PCR with iRepertoire HTBI primers amplified the CDR3 regions for these TCR beta libraries. MiXCR, applied by TCRdb to the multiplex PCR reads, yields one record per CDR3 protein. The table records about half a million distinct CDR3 sequences, approximately 12% of them present only once. These same records also appear under a second study, on T cells in Graves' hyperthyroidism and ophthalmopathy. From that report: The study based diagnoses on clinical symptoms, serum thyroxine and TRAb, thyroid ultrasound and orbital computed tomography.

This receptor was identified in a woman aged 25 to 45 with Graves disease. The chain couples TRBV2 to TRBJ2-1; 7 bases match TRBD2. Sequenced here: peripheral blood mononuclear cells (PBMCs), sampled at new diagnosis, from a patient treated with antithyroid drugs. This chain's CDR3 is CASTREVSNEQFF. CDR3 nucleotides: TGTGCCAGCACTCGGGAGGTTTCCAATGAGCAGTTCTTC.